The clone carrying this T cell receptor (beta chain) ranks as medium-sized. Its target is unknown. Treatment of any kind had been given to no patient before thyroid surgery. This record belongs to a study of metastatic and nonmetastatic thyroid tumors. Looking at the study overall: Samples came from malignant and benign thyroid patients, and repertoires were compared across blood and tumor or nodule tissue.

The study, taken as a whole, reports: Benign nodules reportedly had significantly lower TCR beta diversity than malignant thyroid tumors in blood and tumor.

In the original analysis: In papillary thyroid cancer, a distant-metastasis classifier was built using CDR3 differences across clinicopathological groups. MiXCR reprocessed the PCR reads for TCRdb. TCRdb, not the authors, supplied the V and J calls. The sample carries fewer than 35,000 clones, under 30% recorded once. CDR1 MNHEY and CDR2 SMNVEV come from the germline V gene (reference sequence). Deletions cut 2 bases from V and 2 bases from J, with 18 bases between. The CDR3 runs to 17 residues. V gene TRBV27 combines with J gene TRBJ2-5; D might be TRBD1 or TRBD2, each matching 7 bases. The specimen sequenced was blood. This TCR was sampled from a female donor with papillary thyroid cancer or a benign thyroid nodule (not recorded which). Some clones in this sample may be carry-over from other donors' samples. CDR3 protein: CASSLKLGGTAQETQYF. In nucleotides, the CDR3 is TGTGCCAGCAGTTTAAAATTGGGGGGGACAGCACAAGAGACCCAGTACTTC.